One sample yielded the 5 T cell receptor beta chains listed below, sequenced in a study of T cells in women clearing cervical HPV infection. Data came from immunoSEQ multiplex PCR; TCRdb stores just in-frame clones and leaves some out. This repertoire includes about 30,000 clones. The sample consisted of blood buffy coat. Every receptor here comes from a woman between 18 and 69 years old with a cervical HPV16 infection that either progressed to CIN3+ or cleared (not recorded which).

A note on this clone: The read stops 3 residues short of the end of the CDR3; the missing end is completed from the germline J gene. This chain uses TRBV2 with TRBJ2-7; D possibly corresponds to TRBD1 (6 bases). The V gene's germline CDR1 is SNHLY and CDR2 FYNNEI. V was clipped by 7 bases and J by 0 bases, with 16 bases between them. CDR3 size: 15 residues. Incomplete CDR3 DNA: TGTGCCAGCAACCCACAGGGACCGAGCTCCTACGAG. This codes for CASNPQGPSSYE. The CDR3 in full is CASNPQGPSSYEQYF.

As concerns this clone: Sequencing ends 3 residues short of the CDR3 end; the germline J gene provides the rest. The V and J genes are TRBV6-1 and TRBJ2-1, with 10 nucleotides matching TRBD2. V gave up 2 bases and J gave up 3 bases; unmatched junction bases: 1. The CDR3 covers 15 residues. The germline gives CDR1 MNHNS, CDR2 SASEGT. CDR3 bases read: TGTGCCAGCAGTGAATCTAGCGGGAGCTACAATGAG. Its protein product is CASSESSGSYNE. The complete CDR3 sequence is CASSESSGSYNEQFF.

As concerns this clone: The CDR3 end falls 3 residues outside the read, so it is completed with the germline J gene. The V gene is TRBV19, the J gene TRBJ2-3, with D perhaps TRBD2 (7 bases). CDR3 length: 17 residues. Looked up from germline, CDR1 is LNHDA and CDR2 is SQIVND (reference sequence). The sequenced CDR3 bases are TGTGCCAGTAGTACCGAGGGAGGGACAAGTGGCCAAGAGACG. Its protein product is CASSTEGGTSGQET. The entire CDR3 protein is CASSTEGGTSGQETQYF.

The CDR3: CSARTTYEQYF. The CDR3 bases that were read are TGCAGTGCCCGGACTACCTACGAG. The rearrangement links TRBV20-1 to TRBJ2-7, with D possibly matching TRBD2 (6 bases). With the read ending 3 residues before the CDR3 end, the germline J gene is used to fill in that end. Trimming removed 6 bases from V and 2 bases from J, with 8 bases in between. Germline V gene lookup returns CDR1 DFQATT and CDR2 SNEGSKA (reference sequence). The CDR3 has 11 amino acids.

With regard to this clone: The CDR3 end falls 3 residues outside the read, so it is completed with the germline J gene. V is TRBV28 and J is TRBJ1-6, with a possible D match to TRBD1 (6 bases). CDR1 is MDHEN, CDR2 SYDVKM, per germline. The CDR3 totals 12 residues. CDR3 bases read: TGTGCCAGCAGTCCTACAGGGTTGACC. Its protein product is CASSPTGLT. The CDR3 reads in full as CASSPTGLTLHF.